These 14 T cell receptor beta chains were sequenced from one sample in a study of breast tumors, draining lymph nodes, adjacent tissues. Axillary draining lymph nodes of breast cancer patients supplied the node samples. A single record per CDR3 protein comes from TCRdb applying MiXCR to the multiplex PCR reads. The sample shows around 140,000 distinct CDR3 sequences, 20% to 25% of them seen only once. The sequencing sample was made of axillary lymph node tissue. These receptors were collected from a female donor with breast cancer. Some clones in this sample may be carry-over from other donors' samples.

This clonotype was counted a few times. V gene TRBV11-1 combines with J gene TRBJ2-2; no reliable D call. Trimming took 1 base from V and 7 from J, leaving 7 bases between them. This CDR3 region has 13 residues. Germline CDR1 reads SGHAT; CDR2 reads FQDESV (reference sequence). CDR3 nucleotide sequence: TGTGCCAGCAGCTTAGGGCTGAACGGGGAGCTGTTTTTT. Translating it yields CASSLGLNGELFF.

This chain joins TRBV3-1 and TRBJ2-1; D perhaps matches TRBD2 (7 bases). CDR1 LGHDT and CDR2 YNNKEL come from the germline V gene (reference sequence). V lost 8 bases and J lost 2, with 16 bases in between. This CDR3 is built from 15 residues. The CDR3 region has the DNA TGTGCCAGCGCCAAAGGGGGAGGGCCCTACAATGAGCAGTTCTTC. It yields the protein CASAKGGGPYNEQFF.

In regard to this clonotype: Just one base apart from a much larger clone, this may be a read error. The genes are TRBV30 and TRBJ2-7, with TRBD2 matching 13 bases. V was pared by 1 base and J by 9 bases, with 3 bases of the junction left unmatched. Germline lookup yields CDR1 GTSNPN and CDR2 SVGIG (reference sequence). This CDR3 is 13 amino acids long. The CDR3 region is CAWSGRLAGGQYF. CDR3 bases: TGTGCCTGGAGTGGTAGACTAGCGGGGGGGCAGTACTTC.

This clonotype was seen ten or more times. V gene TRBV6-1 combines with J gene TRBJ1-5; possible D gene TRBD1, 5 bases. Per the germline V gene, CDR1 is MNHNS and CDR2 is SASEGT. This CDR3 spans 14 amino acids. V lost 6 bases and J lost 3, with 12 bases in between. CDR3: CASRTDSLNQPQHF. For the CDR3, the DNA is TGTGCCAGCAGGACAGACAGTCTCAATCAGCCCCAGCATTTT.

A word on this clonotype: A much larger clone lies a single base off, so this may be a read error. The chain couples TRBV12-3 or TRBV12-4 to TRBJ2-7; a weak D match, TRBD2 (6 bases). The CDR3 consists of 13 residues. As DNA, the CDR3 is TGTGCTAGTGGTCCCACGGGGGTGAGTGAGCAGTACTTC. Its protein product is CASGPTGVSEQYF.

This clonotype was observed at least ten times. J is TRBJ2-7 and V is TRBV20-1; D call uncertain. The ends were cut back, 3 bases at V and 2 bases at J, with 14 bases in the middle. Germline assignment: CDR1 DFQATT and CDR2 SNEGSKA (reference sequence). The CDR3 length is 14 residues. The CDR3 DNA is TGCAGTGCTAGTCGCGAACTCCGGCCCTACGAGCAGTACTTC. This codes for CSASRELRPYEQYF.

This clonotype appeared many times. The CDR3 reads CASSRTWGNEQFF. The CDR3 DNA is TGTGCCAGCAGTAGGACTTGGGGCAATGAGCAGTTCTTC. V is TRBV6-1 and J is TRBJ2-1; D is perhaps TRBD2 (5 bases). V was trimmed by 5 bases and J by 6 bases, leaving 11 bases between them. This CDR3 has 13 amino acids. Per germline, CDR1 MNHNS and CDR2 SASEGT.

This clonotype was counted ten times or more. V and J are TRBV18 and TRBJ2-5, with a tentative D call TRBD1 (6 bases). Germline CDR1 reads KGHSH; CDR2 reads LQKENI. The CDR3 runs 14 residues. Trimming took 2 bases from V and 5 from J, leaving 12 bases between them. DNA of the CDR3: TGTGCCAGCTCACCAAGGGCAGGGGCGGAGACCCAGTACTTC. This encodes CASSPRAGAETQYF.

This clonotype was seen at least ten times. This chain uses TRBV7-2 with TRBJ2-7; either TRBD1 or TRBD2 may fit D (5 bases each). The germline V gene encodes CDR1 SGHTA and CDR2 FQGNSA. Trimming left V 5 bases short and J 0 bases short, with 11 bases between. The CDR3 extends over 14 amino acids. The CDR3 spells CASSRDGFSYEQYF. The CDR3 region has the DNA TGTGCCAGCAGCAGGGACGGATTCTCCTACGAGCAGTACTTC.

This clonotype was counted a few times. The chain uses TRBV5-1 and TRBJ2-5; unclear D gene. Germline V gene lookup returns CDR1 SGHRS and CDR2 YFSETQ. Trimming shortened V by 7 bases and J by 2 bases, and 6 bases separated the two germline ends. The CDR3 loop spans 11 amino acids. CDR3 loop: CASGVQETQYF. CDR3 coding DNA: TGCGCCAGCGGAGTACAAGAGACCCAGTACTTC.

This clonotype was seen at least ten times. The chain has TRBV12-5 and TRBJ2-3, with D unresolved. This CDR3 contains 11 residues. The germline V and J ends were trimmed by 6 bases and 7 bases, with 8 bases remaining between them. Germline CDR1 and CDR2: LGHNT and FRNRAP. The CDR3 DNA sequence: TGTGCTAGTGGCCACCAGAATACGCAGTATTTT. This encodes CASGHQNTQYF. The whole variable domain, filled in from reference TRBV12-5 and TRBJ2-3, reads DARVTQTPRHKVTEMGQEVTMRCQPILGHNTVFWYRQTMMQGLELLAYFRNRAPLDDSGMPKDRFSAEMPDATLATLKIQPSEPRDSAVYFCASGHQNTQYFGPGTRLTVL.

The rearrangement joins TRBV27 to TRBJ2-2, with D perhaps matching TRBD1 (6 bases). The CDR3 has 12 amino acids. With 8 bases removed from V and 7 bases from J, the gap between germline ends came to 11 bases. CDR1 is MNHEY and CDR2 is SMNVEV in the germline V gene (reference sequence). The DNA of the CDR3 is TGTGCCAGCGGCCCGACAGGCGGGGAGCTGTTTTTT. Amino acids: CASGPTGGELFF.

The table lists this clonotype with many counts. The genes are TRBV4-2 and TRBJ2-7; TRBD1 matches 11 bases. J gave up 7 bases and V 0 bases, and 8 bases lay outside the gene matches. Germline V gene sequence: CDR1 LGHNA, CDR2 YNFKEQ. The CDR3 has 16 residues. CDR3 in amino acids: CASSQERGTGGGEQYF. The CDR3, as DNA: TGTGCCAGCAGCCAAGAACGAGGGACAGGGGGTGGGGAGCAGTACTTC.

The chain uses TRBV19 and TRBJ2-1; 7 positions agree with TRBD1. J was trimmed by 2 bases and V by 3 bases; bases with no gene match: 1. From germline, CDR1 is LNHDA and CDR2 SQIVND (reference sequence). The CDR3 covers 14 residues. The CDR3 DNA follows: TGTGCCAGTAGTATGGGACAGACCTACAATGAGCAGTTCTTC. Protein product: CASSMGQTYNEQFF.